The sequence of this TCR beta chain was determined in a study of technical replicates of blood from a few donors. There are 16 residues in the CDR3. Germline values: CDR1 WSHSY, CDR2 SAAADI. V gave up 0 bases and J gave up 2 bases, with 11 bases separating them. The data were produced by immunoSEQ multiplex PCR, yet TCRdb's version contains in-frame clones alone and is incomplete. The table shows under 75,000 clones, with over 85% occurring only once. This clone appeared once. This TCR was recovered from a human donor in good health. This chain uses TRBV10-2 with TRBJ1-3; maybe TRBD1 (6 bases). The sequencing sample was made of T cells isolated from PBMCs. CDR3 residues: CASSESPAGAGNTIYF. The CDR3 coding sequence is TGCGCCAGCAGTGAGTCTCCAGCAGGGGCTGGAAACACCATATATTTT.